This T cell receptor beta chain was sequenced in a study of CD8 T cells in ankylosing spondylitis (dated by TCRdb to 2016 to 2017). Concerning the study at large: The study profiled T cell receptor beta repertoires in healthy donors and ankylosing spondylitis patients to find disease-linked TCR variants. The full study cohort was made up of 25 to 30 ankylosing spondylitis patients and about a hundred healthy donors. Peripheral blood was sampled, and synovial fluid was also collected from ankylosing spondylitis patients. Paper-wide results and their limitations: The disease-linked clones were reported to be significantly enriched in matched synovial fluid samples from ankylosing spondylitis patients. Blood from ankylosing spondylitis patients appeared to be characterized by a TCR beta motif made up of several highly homologous amino acid variants. In peripheral blood, the disease-linked clones were found at relatively low frequencies and had a CD8+ phenotype. Some motif variants had previously been reported in the synovial fluid and blood of reactive arthritis patients, which suggests shared mechanisms of disease initiation.

A few counts support this clonotype. The clone's antigen remains unknown. No base quality information exists; no much larger clone differs at one position. TCRdb shows the sequencer as Illumina HiSeq 2500. TCR beta libraries were prepared by quantitative 5'-RACE with molecular barcodes. As for how the authors treated the data: A new computational method, built on a probabilistic model of VDJ rearrangement, was used to identify disease-linked TCR variants. TCRdb took the public reads, trimmed them with fastp at Q25, ran MiXCR for clone calling and kept in-frame beta chains. Rows with one shared CDR3 protein collapse into an entry with the most common genes and DNA. The V and J calls shown here were made by TCRdb, not taken from the authors' results. Across this sample there are fewer than 550,000 distinct CDR3 sequences, with approximately 5.3% seen only once. The leading ten clones occupy roughly 3.5% of the sample.

V loses 0 bases of germline sequence and J loses 2 bases, and the interval between the two ends is 11 bases. Its CDR3 holds 15 amino acids, cysteine through phenylalanine. Only CDR3 DNA is held: 45 bases, read in frame from base 1. CDR1 SGHAT and CDR2 FQNNGV are derived from the germline V gene. The chain is made from TRBV11-2 and TRBJ2-7; the best D guess is TRBD2, with 5 bases matching. The clonotype was recovered from a male donor with ankylosing spondylitis. The sequencing sample was made of blood, either unsorted or a sorted T cell fraction (not recorded which). The DNA sequence is as follows: TGTGCCAGCAGCTTAGATCCTAGCAGTGCCTACGAGCAGTACTTC. Translation gives CASSLDPSSAYEQYF. The CDR3 plus the reference TRBV11-2 and TRBJ2-7 genes for the other parts give the full variable domain: EAGVAQSPRYKIIEKRQSVAFWCNPISGHATLYWYQQILGQGPKLLIQFQNNGVVDDSQLPKDRFSAERLKGVDSTLKIQPAKLEDSAVYLCASSLDPSSAYEQYFGPGTRLTVT.